Below, 23 T cell receptor beta chains from the same sample are listed, as sequenced in a study of cytotoxic CD8 clonotypes in ibrutinib-treated CLL. Here immunoSEQ multiplex PCR was the method, and the copy in TCRdb shows in-frame clones only, minus some. The sample carries around 160,000 clones, about four fifths recorded once. Sequenced here: PBMCs, sampled after 12 months of ibrutinib treatment. The receptors derive from a human donor with chronic lymphocytic leukemia.

V is TRBV15 and J is TRBJ2-3; tentative D call: TRBD2 (6 bases). CDR1 is LNHNV, CDR2 YYDKDF, per germline (reference sequence). The ends were cut back, 3 bases at V and 10 bases at J, with 17 bases in the middle. CDR3 size: 14 residues. The CDR3 DNA is TGTGCCACCAGCAGCGTATCGGGAGTCGGGGCGCAGTATTTT. This codes for CATSSVSGVGAQYF.

DNA of the CDR3: TGTGCCAGCAGGCCGGGACAGGGCCACTACGAGCAGTACTTC. This gives the protein CASRPGQGHYEQYF. The chain uses TRBV6-6 and TRBJ2-7, with 9 bases matching TRBD1. J gave up 3 bases and V 6 bases, and 6 bases lay outside the gene matches. The CDR3 totals 14 residues. CDR1 is MNHNY and CDR2 is SVGAGI in the germline V gene (reference sequence).

The rearrangement uses TRBV25-1 and TRBJ1-4, with D maybe TRBD1 (6 bases). The V gene lost 6 bases and the J gene lost 7 bases, with 18 bases spanning the gap. CDR1 and CDR2 from the germline V gene are MGHDK and SYGVNS. CDR3 length: 15 residues. CDR3 loop: CASRGGLRWGEKLFF. CDR3 nucleotides: TGTGCCAGCAGGGGGGGGCTTAGATGGGGTGAAAAACTGTTTTTT.

This chain uses TRBV28 with TRBJ2-7; TRBD1 matches at 8 bases. Trimming removed 3 bases from V and 3 bases from J; junction bases left unmatched: 7. The germline V gene encodes CDR1 MDHEN and CDR2 SYDVKM. This CDR3 has 15 residues. The CDR3 nucleotides are TGTGCCAGCAGTTTTCCTAAGGACAGGGACTACGAGCAGTACTTC. As protein: CASSFPKDRDYEQYF.

The V and J genes are TRBV7-9 and TRBJ2-2; D unresolved. Trimming stripped 5 bases from V and 1 base from J, with 11 bases between. Germline-derived CDR1 and CDR2 are SEHNR and FQNEAQ (reference sequence). There are 15 residues in the CDR3. This chain's CDR3 is CASSRYRRNTGELFF. CDR3 in DNA: TGTGCCAGCAGCCGATACAGACGGAACACCGGGGAGCTGTTTTTT.

V is TRBV6-4 and J is TRBJ1-1; weak D call: TRBD1 (5 bases). Trimming left V 2 bases short and J 4 bases short, with 17 bases between. The CDR3 contains 16 residues. Germline CDR1 MRHNA, CDR2 SNTAGT. The CDR3 nucleotides are TGTGCCAGCAGTGACCAAACGGGTGATCAGGGCACTGAAGCTTTCTTT. This gives the protein CASSDQTGDQGTEAFF.

The V and J genes are TRBV5-6 and TRBJ1-2; a weak D match, TRBD1 (6 bases). The V gene's germline CDR1 is SGHDT and CDR2 YYEEEE. Trimming took 8 bases from V and 7 from J, leaving 15 bases between them. This CDR3 comprises 12 residues. The DNA of the CDR3 is TGTGCCAGTTCCACAGGGTTCAGTGGCTACACCTTC. Encoded protein: CASSTGFSGYTF.

J is TRBJ1-2 and V is TRBV7-9; 7 nucleotides agree with TRBD1. Germline loops: CDR1 SEHNR, CDR2 FQNEAQ (reference sequence). V lost 2 bases and J lost 2; bases outside the gene matches: 11. The CDR3 extends over 17 amino acids. The CDR3 DNA follows: TGTGCCAGCAGCTTAAATTATAGGGGGCAGCAAAACTATGGCTACACCTTC. The encoded protein is CASSLNYRGQQNYGYTF.

This rearrangement joins TRBV27 to TRBJ2-7, with D tentatively TRBD1 (6 bases). The length of the CDR3 is 14 residues. The V end was cut by 5 bases, the J end by 2 bases, with 13 bases between. Germline values: CDR1 MNHEY, CDR2 SMNVEV (reference sequence). CDR3 in amino acids: CASSQNRDTYEQYF. CDR3 coding DNA: TGTGCCAGCAGTCAAAACCGGGACACCTACGAGCAGTACTTC.

The J gene is TRBJ2-5, the V gene TRBV5-4; tentative D call: TRBD2 (5 bases). Germline V gene lookup returns CDR1 SGHNT and CDR2 YYREEE (reference sequence). V lost 0 bases and J 5 bases, leaving 8 bases between the germline ends. There are 13 residues in the CDR3. CDR3: CASSLAGMETQYF. The CDR3 nucleotides read TGTGCCAGCAGCTTGGCGGGGATGGAGACCCAGTACTTC.

The chain employs TRBV7-3 and TRBJ1-5, with 7 bases identical to TRBD1. Germline-derived CDR1 and CDR2 are SGHTA and FQGTGA. The CDR3 covers 17 residues. V was pared by 7 bases and J by 5 bases, with 17 bases of the junction left unmatched. CDR3 region: CASTPPRRAGGYQPQHF. The CDR3 region has the DNA TGTGCCAGCACCCCCCCCCGGAGGGCAGGGGGATATCAGCCCCAGCATTTT.

The chain carries TRBV4-3 and TRBJ2-5, with 8 bases identical to TRBD1. This CDR3 comprises 16 residues. CDR1 LGHNA and CDR2 YSLEER come from the germline V gene. V gave up 1 base and J gave up 5 bases; unmatched junction bases: 9. The CDR3 DNA reads TGCGCCAGCAGCCAAGGCCCCGGACAGGGCGGGGAGACCCAGTACTTC. It yields the protein CASSQGPGQGGETQYF.

The rearrangement links TRBV11-3 to TRBJ1-1, with TRBD1 identical over 9 bases. The CDR3 spans 15 residues. Losses at the gene ends were 1 base for V and 3 bases for J; bases not matched to a gene: 3. CDR1 and CDR2 (germline): SGHNT, YENEEA. This CDR3 is CASSLGNRGHTEAFF. CDR3 DNA: TGTGCCAGCAGCTTAGGGAACAGGGGGCACACTGAAGCTTTCTTT.

The rearrangement uses TRBV27 and TRBJ2-3; TRBD2 might be the D (5 bases). Trimming took 8 bases from V and 8 from J, leaving 8 bases between them. Per germline, CDR1 MNHEY and CDR2 SMNVEV (reference sequence). The CDR3 is made up of 10 amino acids. CDR3 sequence reads: CASGGGTQYF. The CDR3 coding sequence is TGTGCCAGCGGAGGCGGTACGCAGTATTTT.

This chain connects TRBV6-5 to TRBJ2-3; possible D gene TRBD2, 6 bases. The length of the CDR3 is 15 residues. Trimming shortened V by 2 bases and J by 0 bases, and 9 bases separated the two germline ends. Germline values: CDR1 MNHEY, CDR2 SVGAGI. CDR3 in DNA: TGTGCCAGCAGTTACCGCGGGGATAGCACAGATACGCAGTATTTT. The encoded protein is CASSYRGDSTDTQYF.

The CDR3 is CASSPRDTSYEQYF. The CDR3 region has the DNA TGTGCCAGCTCACCACGGGACACCTCCTACGAGCAGTACTTC. The chain carries TRBV18 and TRBJ2-7, with D tentatively TRBD1 (6 bases). CDR3 length equals 14 residues. Trimming cost V 1 base and J 0 bases, with 7 bases left between them. In germline, CDR1 is KGHSH, CDR2 LQKENI.

The chain recombines TRBV5-5 with TRBJ2-7; no reliable D call. Trimming stripped 4 bases from V and 3 bases from J, with 20 bases between. This CDR3 spans 16 amino acids. From germline, CDR1 is SGHKS and CDR2 YYEKEE (reference sequence). CDR3 sequence: CASSPDGGRVFYEQYF. The CDR3 region has the DNA TGTGCCAGCAGCCCGGACGGCGGACGGGTGTTCTACGAGCAGTACTTC.

The chain employs TRBV28 and TRBJ1-2, with 9 nucleotides matching TRBD1. J lost 8 bases, V lost 5 bases, and 6 bases had no gene match. The CDR3 covers 13 residues. Looked up from germline, CDR1 is MDHEN and CDR2 is SYDVKM. CDR3 region: CASSTGTGRGYTF. The CDR3 DNA follows: TGTGCCAGCAGTACCGGGACAGGGCGCGGCTACACCTTC.

The genes are TRBV10-3 and TRBJ1-3; D is unresolved. In germline, CDR1 is ENHRY, CDR2 SYGVKD. There are 14 residues in the CDR3. With 9 bases removed from V and 4 bases from J, the gap between germline ends came to 16 bases. The CDR3 DNA reads TGTGCCATAACCCACGGTGGTTCGGGAAACACCATATATTTT. Translated: CAITHGGSGNTIYF.

This clone occurred a few times. The rearrangement links TRBV19 to TRBJ1-3; 7 bases are shared with TRBD1. Germline CDR1 LNHDA, CDR2 SQIVND (reference sequence). With V trimmed by 10 bases and J by 0 bases, 15 bases remained unmatched. This CDR3 has 17 residues. The DNA for the CDR3 is TGTGCCAACTTCGAAGTCGACAGGGTTTTCTCTGGAAACACCATATATTTT. This translates into CANFEVDRVFSGNTIYF.

The chain has TRBV4-1 and TRBJ2-1; no definite D call. Deletions cut 5 bases from V and 10 bases from J, with 27 bases between. CDR3 size: 17 residues. Germline V gene lookup returns CDR1 MGHRA and CDR2 YSYEKL. CDR3 protein: CASSSPRLRASVREQFF. The CDR3 nucleotides are TGCGCCAGCAGCTCCCCCCGGCTGCGAGCCAGTGTTAGGGAGCAGTTCTTC.

The V call is TRBV5-1, the J call TRBJ1-1; tentatively, D is TRBD1 (6 bases). Trimming took 3 bases from V and 4 from J, leaving 13 bases between them. This CDR3 region has 14 residues. Germline assignment: CDR1 SGHRS and CDR2 YFSETQ. Here the CDR3 reads CASSSSGAGTEAFF. The DNA for the CDR3 is TGCGCCAGCAGCTCGTCGGGGGCGGGCACTGAAGCTTTCTTT.

V and J are TRBV19 and TRBJ1-2, with TRBD1 matching over 7 bases. The germline gives CDR1 LNHDA, CDR2 SQIVND (reference sequence). The junction had 1 base not matched to a gene; V was cut back by 4 bases and J by 2 bases. The CDR3 runs to 13 residues. The CDR3 DNA reads as TGTGCCAGTAGTAAGGGACAGAACTATGGCTACACCTTC. Translation gives CASSKGQNYGYTF.